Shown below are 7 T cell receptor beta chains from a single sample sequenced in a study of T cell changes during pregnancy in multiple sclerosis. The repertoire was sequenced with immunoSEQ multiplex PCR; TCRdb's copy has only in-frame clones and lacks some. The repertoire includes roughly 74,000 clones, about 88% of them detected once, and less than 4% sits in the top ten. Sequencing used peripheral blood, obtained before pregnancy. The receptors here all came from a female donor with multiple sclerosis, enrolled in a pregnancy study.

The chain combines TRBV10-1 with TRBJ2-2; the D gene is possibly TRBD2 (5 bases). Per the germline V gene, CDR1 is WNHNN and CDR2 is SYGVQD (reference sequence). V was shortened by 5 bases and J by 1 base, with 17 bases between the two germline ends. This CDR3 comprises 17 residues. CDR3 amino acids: CASSNFVGRWNTGELFF. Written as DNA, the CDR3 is TGCGCCAGCAGTAATTTCGTGGGGAGATGGAACACCGGGGAGCTGTTTTTT.

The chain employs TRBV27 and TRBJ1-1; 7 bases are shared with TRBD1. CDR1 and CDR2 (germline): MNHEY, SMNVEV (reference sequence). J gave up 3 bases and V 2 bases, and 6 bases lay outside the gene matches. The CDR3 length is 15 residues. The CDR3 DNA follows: TGTGCCAGCAGTTTAGCGGCAGGGGGGTACACTGAAGCTTTCTTT. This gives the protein CASSLAAGGYTEAFF.

The CDR3 coding sequence is TGCAGTGCGGGCGGGGGGGCTGGCTACACCTTC. Its protein product is CSAGGGAGYTF. The gene calls are TRBV20-1 and TRBJ1-2; possibly TRBD1 for D (6 bases). This CDR3 has 11 amino acids. V dropped 6 bases and J dropped 7 bases, with 12 bases sitting between them. Germline CDR1 is DFQATT and CDR2 is SNEGSKA (reference sequence).

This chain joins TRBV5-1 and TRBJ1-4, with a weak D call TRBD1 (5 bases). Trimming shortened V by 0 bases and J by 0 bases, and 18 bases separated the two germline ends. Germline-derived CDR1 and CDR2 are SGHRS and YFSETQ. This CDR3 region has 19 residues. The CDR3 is CASSLAAGLLRATNEKLFF. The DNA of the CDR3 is TGCGCCAGCAGCTTGGCGGCAGGGTTACTCCGAGCAACTAATGAAAAACTGTTTTTT. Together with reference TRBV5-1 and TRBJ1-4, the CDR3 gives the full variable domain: KAGVTQTPRYLIKTRGQQVTLSCSPISGHRSVSWYQQTPGQGLQFLFEYFSETQRNKGNFPGRFSGRQFSNSRSEMNVSTLELGDSALYLCASSLAAGLLRATNEKLFFGSGTQLSVL.

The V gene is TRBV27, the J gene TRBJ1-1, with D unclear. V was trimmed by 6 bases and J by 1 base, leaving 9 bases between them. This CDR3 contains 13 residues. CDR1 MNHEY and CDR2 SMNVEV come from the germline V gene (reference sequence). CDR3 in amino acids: CASRFTENTEAFF. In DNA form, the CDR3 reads TGTGCCAGCAGGTTCACAGAGAACACTGAAGCTTTCTTT.

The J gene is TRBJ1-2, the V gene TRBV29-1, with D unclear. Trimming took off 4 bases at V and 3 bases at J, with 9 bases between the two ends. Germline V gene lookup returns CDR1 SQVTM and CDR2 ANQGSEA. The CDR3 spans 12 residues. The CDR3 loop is CSVVDDYYGYTF. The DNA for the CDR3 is TGCAGCGTTGTAGACGACTACTATGGCTACACCTTC.

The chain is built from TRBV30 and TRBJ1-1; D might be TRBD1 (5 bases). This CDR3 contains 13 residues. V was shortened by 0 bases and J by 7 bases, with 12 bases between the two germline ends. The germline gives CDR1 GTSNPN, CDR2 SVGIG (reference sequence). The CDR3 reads CAWSVNWRGEAFF. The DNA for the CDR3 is TGTGCCTGGAGTGTTAACTGGAGGGGTGAAGCTTTCTTT.